Listed here are 3 T cell receptor beta chains from one sample, sequenced in a study of technical replicates of blood from a handful of donors. Produced via immunoSEQ multiplex PCR; TCRdb's table is partial and in-frame only. The sample has around 17,000 clones, roughly 84% seen once. Sequencing was done on a sample of PBMCs. All receptors derive from a human donor in good health.

The chain is built from TRBV5-6 and TRBJ2-1; 11 bases are shared with TRBD1. The CDR3 spans 15 residues. The ends lost 5 bases at V and 9 bases at J; junction bases unmatched: 10. CDR1 is SGHDT and CDR2 is YYEEEE in the germline V gene. CDR3 residues: CASRTGQGGGFEQFF. CDR3 in DNA: TGTGCCAGCAGAACGGGACAGGGGGGAGGATTTGAGCAGTTCTTC.

The gene calls are TRBV7-2 and TRBJ2-7, with a possible D match to TRBD2 (6 bases). V was trimmed by 5 bases and J by 0 bases, leaving 11 bases between them. Germline-derived CDR1 and CDR2 are SGHTA and FQGNSA. The CDR3 sequence is 14 residues long. CDR3: CASSVGLVSYEQYF. The CDR3 DNA reads as TGTGCCAGCAGCGTGGGACTCGTCTCCTACGAGCAGTACTTC.

The rearrangement links TRBV5-6 to TRBJ2-7; 7 bases are shared with TRBD1. V gave up 4 bases and J gave up 0 bases; unmatched junction bases: 4. The CDR3 sequence is 14 residues long. The germline V gene encodes CDR1 SGHDT and CDR2 YYEEEE. CDR3 residues: CASSKGQPSYEQYF. CDR3 nucleotides: TGTGCCAGCAGCAAGGGACAGCCCTCCTACGAGCAGTACTTC.